The 18 T cell receptor beta chains given below trace back to one sample, sequenced in a study of T-cell memory formation after mild COVID-19. TCRdb independently ran MiXCR on the 5' RACE reads; one entry per CDR3 protein. The table includes roughly 400,000 distinct CDR3 sequences, approximately 25% detected once. What was sequenced was PBMCs or a T cell subset sorted from them (not recorded which). Receptors were obtained from an adult woman who had mild COVID-19 (a few samples of this study predate the infection). Cell type and time point are not known.

A few counts support this clonotype. The chain couples TRBV29-1 to TRBJ2-7; the match to TRBD1 covers 10 bases. The CDR3 spans 18 residues. V shed 1 base and J 0 bases; nucleotides not matched to a gene: 12. Germline CDR1 is SQVTM and CDR2 is ANQGSEA. The CDR3 reads CSVEGLKDRGYNSYEQYF. For the CDR3, the DNA is TGCAGCGTTGAAGGTCTTAAGGACAGGGGGTACAACTCCTACGAGCAGTACTTC.

There are a few counts of this clonotype. The chain recombines TRBV20-1 with TRBJ2-7; 12 nucleotides match TRBD1. Germline CDR1 is DFQATT and CDR2 is SNEGSKA (reference sequence). The J segment lost 5 bases and the V segment lost 2 bases, leaving 7 bases of the junction unmatched. The CDR3 spans 15 residues. The CDR3 region has the DNA TGCAGTGCTAGACCCTCGGGACAGGGGGCCCACGAGCAGTACTTC. Its translation: CSARPSGQGAHEQYF.

There are a few counts of this clonotype. The V call is TRBV4-3, the J call TRBJ1-2; D is perhaps TRBD1 (5 bases). The CDR3 has 15 amino acids. Germline V CDR1 and CDR2: LGHNA, YSLEER. V dropped 1 base and J dropped 4 bases, with 13 bases sitting between them. The CDR3 nucleotides are TGCGCCAGCAGCCAAGTGTCGACAGAGATCTATGGCTACACCTTC. This codes for CASSQVSTEIYGYTF.

This chain joins TRBV10-3 and TRBJ1-5; the match to TRBD1 covers 7 bases. J was trimmed by 3 bases and V by 4 bases; bases with no gene match: 3. This CDR3 has 14 amino acids. In germline, CDR1 is ENHRY, CDR2 SYGVKD. The CDR3 sequence: CAISGTGDNQPQHF. For the CDR3, the DNA is TGTGCCATCAGTGGAACAGGGGACAATCAGCCCCAGCATTTT.

This chain joins TRBV9 and TRBJ2-1, with TRBD2 identical over 10 bases. CDR1 and CDR2 (germline): SGDLS, YYNGEE. The CDR3 covers 15 residues. The V segment lost 8 bases and the J segment 1 base; nucleotides outside the gene matches: 6. Here the CDR3 reads CASTQREGSYNEQFF. CDR3 nucleotide sequence: TGTGCCAGTACACAGCGGGAGGGATCCTACAATGAGCAGTTCTTC.

The CDR3 is CASSLNSGGYNEQFF. The CDR3 DNA follows: TGTGCCAGCAGCTTAAATAGCGGGGGTTACAATGAGCAGTTCTTC. The chain carries TRBV7-2 and TRBJ2-1, with TRBD2 identical over 9 bases. Germline-derived CDR1 and CDR2 are SGHTA and FQGNSA. The CDR3 length is 15 residues. The V gene end was trimmed by 2 bases and the J gene end by 4 bases; junction bases not matched to a gene: 3.

This clonotype occurred a few times. J is TRBJ1-5 and V is TRBV5-1; 8 positions agree with TRBD1. V lost 4 bases to trimming and J lost 5 bases; unmatched junction nucleotides: 8. The germline V gene has CDR1 SGHRS and CDR2 YFSETQ. CDR3 length: 15 amino acids. The CDR3 sequence is CASSLGDRIDQPQHF. The CDR3 DNA reads as TGCGCCAGCAGCCTGGGGGACAGGATCGATCAGCCCCAGCATTTT. The full variable domain, its missing parts supplied by reference TRBV5-1 and TRBJ1-5, is KAGVTQTPRYLIKTRGQQVTLSCSPISGHRSVSWYQQTPGQGLQFLFEYFSETQRNKGNFPGRFSGRQFSNSRSEMNVSTLELGDSALYLCASSLGDRIDQPQHFGDGTRLSIL.

This clonotype was detected a few times. The chain uses TRBV10-3 and TRBJ2-1, with D unclear. The germline V and J ends were trimmed by 0 bases and 8 bases, with 2 bases remaining between them. Germline V gives CDR1 ENHRY, CDR2 SYGVKD. This CDR3 has 11 amino acids. Written as DNA, the CDR3 is TGTGCCATCAGTGAGTCTTATGAGCAGTTCTTC. It codes for CAISESYEQFF.

This clonotype has a handful of counts. The chain employs TRBV7-2 and TRBJ1-4, with 7 nucleotides matching TRBD1. This CDR3 has 15 residues. Germline V gives CDR1 SGHTA, CDR2 FQGNSA. The junction had 2 bases not matched to a gene; V was cut back by 1 base and J by 3 bases. The CDR3 nucleotides are TGTGCCAGCAGCTTAGTCGGACAGGCTAATGAAAAACTGTTTTTT. Amino acid sequence: CASSLVGQANEKLFF.

This clonotype was found a few times. Written as DNA, the CDR3 is TGCGCCAGCAGCTATACAGGCGGGAGAGAGACCCAGTACTTC. Its translation is CASSYTGGRETQYF. V gene TRBV5-1 combines with J gene TRBJ2-5; 7 positions match TRBD2. This CDR3 has 14 amino acids. Germline V CDR1 and CDR2: SGHRS, YFSETQ. The junction had 6 bases not matched to a gene; V was cut back by 3 bases and J by 4 bases.

The chain joins TRBV20-1 to TRBJ2-3, with unresolved D. This CDR3 contains 13 residues. The germline V gene encodes CDR1 DFQATT and CDR2 SNEGSKA (reference sequence). V lost 0 bases and J lost 5, with 9 bases in between. CDR3 amino acids: CSARDAKGDTQYF. Here the CDR3 DNA reads TGCAGTGCTAGAGATGCAAAAGGAGATACGCAGTATTTT.

This clonotype was seen only a few times. This chain joins TRBV12-3 or TRBV12-4 and TRBJ2-7; a weak D match, TRBD2 (5 bases). The V and J ends lost 6 bases and 5 bases respectively, with 11 bases between them. There are 12 residues in the CDR3. The CDR3: CASSRTANEQYF. DNA for the CDR3: TGTGCCAGCAGCCGGACTGCGAACGAGCAGTACTTC.

The CDR3 sequence is CASSRGTGTDTQYF. The CDR3 coding sequence is TGTGCCAGCAGTCGGGGGACGGGCACAGATACGCAGTATTTT. V is TRBV7-2 and J is TRBJ2-3; possibly TRBD2 for D (6 bases). The CDR3 consists of 14 residues. Germline V lookup: CDR1 SGHTA, CDR2 FQGNSA. Trimming left V 6 bases short and J 1 base short, with 11 bases between.

The sample holds a few counts of this clonotype. The chain combines TRBV10-3 with TRBJ1-2; TRBD1 is a possible D gene (6 bases). The germline gives CDR1 ENHRY, CDR2 SYGVKD. The CDR3 is made up of 14 amino acids. V was cut by 4 bases and J by 3 bases, with 12 bases left in between. The CDR3 reads CAISAGVLDYGYTF. The DNA of the CDR3 is TGTGCCATCAGTGCAGGGGTTTTGGACTATGGCTACACCTTC.

The rearrangement links TRBV6-5 to TRBJ1-3; D is perhaps TRBD1 (5 bases). The CDR3 spans 16 residues. The V and J ends lost 5 bases and 0 bases respectively, with 14 bases between them. Germline values: CDR1 MNHEY, CDR2 SVGAGI. CDR3 loop: CASSRGLPSSGNTIYF. The CDR3 region has the DNA TGTGCCAGCAGTAGGGGTCTCCCGAGCTCTGGAAACACCATATATTTT.

The table lists this clonotype with many counts. This chain uses TRBV6-5 with TRBJ2-7, with D tentatively TRBD2 (6 bases). Germline lookup yields CDR1 MNHEY and CDR2 SVGAGI. Deletions cut 0 bases from V and 0 bases from J, with 9 bases between. The CDR3 consists of 15 residues. The CDR3 loop is CASSYSAGSSYEQYF. The CDR3 DNA reads TGTGCCAGCAGTTACTCTGCGGGAAGCTCCTACGAGCAGTACTTC.

The chain combines TRBV3-1 with TRBJ1-1, with D possibly matching TRBD1 (5 bases). V lost 1 base to trimming and J lost 5 bases, with 11 bases between them. The CDR3 consists of 14 residues. CDR1 LGHDT and CDR2 YNNKEL come from the germline V gene (reference sequence). This CDR3 reads CASSQVVQGTEAFF. CDR3 sequence (DNA): TGTGCCAGCAGCCAAGTGGTCCAGGGAACTGAAGCTTTCTTT.

This clonotype was counted a few times. The chain is built from TRBV7-3 and TRBJ2-3; D is ambiguous. V lost 5 bases, J lost 0 bases, and 12 bases lay in between. CDR3 length: 15 residues. Germline CDR1 reads SGHTA; CDR2 reads FQGTGA. Here the CDR3 reads CASSRLAHSTDTQYF. The CDR3 DNA follows: TGTGCCAGCAGCCGCCTGGCTCACAGCACAGATACGCAGTATTTT.